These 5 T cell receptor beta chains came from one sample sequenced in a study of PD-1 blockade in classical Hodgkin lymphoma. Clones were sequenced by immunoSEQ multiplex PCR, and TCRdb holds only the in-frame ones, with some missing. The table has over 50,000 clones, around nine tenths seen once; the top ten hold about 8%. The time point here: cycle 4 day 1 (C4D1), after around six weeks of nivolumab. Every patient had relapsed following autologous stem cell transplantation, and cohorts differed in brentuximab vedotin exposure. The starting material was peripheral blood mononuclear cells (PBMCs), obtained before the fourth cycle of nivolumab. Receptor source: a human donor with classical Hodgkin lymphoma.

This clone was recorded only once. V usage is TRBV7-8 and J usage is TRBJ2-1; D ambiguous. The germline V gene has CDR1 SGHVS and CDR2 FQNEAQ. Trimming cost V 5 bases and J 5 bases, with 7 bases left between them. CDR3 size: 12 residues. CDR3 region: CASSPANNEQFF. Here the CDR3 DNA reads TGTGCCAGCAGCCCTGCAAACAATGAGCAGTTCTTC.

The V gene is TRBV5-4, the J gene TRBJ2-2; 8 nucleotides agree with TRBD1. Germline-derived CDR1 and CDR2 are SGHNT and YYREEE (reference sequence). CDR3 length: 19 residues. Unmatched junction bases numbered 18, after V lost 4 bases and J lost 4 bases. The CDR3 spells CASSPRLGQGASVTGELFF. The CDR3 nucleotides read TGTGCCAGCAGCCCCCGCCTGGGGCAGGGGGCGTCGGTCACCGGGGAGCTGTTTTTT.

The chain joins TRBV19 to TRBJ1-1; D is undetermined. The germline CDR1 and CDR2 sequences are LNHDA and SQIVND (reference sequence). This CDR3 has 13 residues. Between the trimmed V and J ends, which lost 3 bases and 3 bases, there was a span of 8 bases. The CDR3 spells CASSMNRDTEAFF. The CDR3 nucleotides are TGTGCCAGTAGTATGAATCGTGACACTGAAGCTTTCTTT.

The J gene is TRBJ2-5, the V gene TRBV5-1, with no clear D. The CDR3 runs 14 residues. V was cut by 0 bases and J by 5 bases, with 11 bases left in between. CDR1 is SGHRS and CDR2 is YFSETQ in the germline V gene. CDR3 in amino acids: CASSLGGSGETQYF. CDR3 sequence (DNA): TGCGCCAGCAGCTTGGGCGGTTCTGGGGAGACCCAGTACTTC.

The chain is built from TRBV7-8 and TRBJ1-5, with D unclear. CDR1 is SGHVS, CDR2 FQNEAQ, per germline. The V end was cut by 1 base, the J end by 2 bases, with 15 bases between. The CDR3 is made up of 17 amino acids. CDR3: CASSLVGRSVGNQPQHF. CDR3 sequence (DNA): TGTGCCAGCAGCTTAGTGGGCCGGTCTGTAGGCAATCAGCCCCAGCATTTT.